A selection of T cell receptor beta chains follows, all from one sample in a study of molecular identifiers for immune sequencing clone quantification. TCRdb reprocessed the PCR reads via MiXCR and lists one record per CDR3 protein. The table lists around 460,000 distinct CDR3 sequences, under 30% of them singletons. Sequencing was carried out using naive CD8+ T cells from blood, with Jurkat cell RNA spiked in. The receptors were gathered from a human donor in good health. Some libraries in this study had Jurkat cell RNA spiked in. The CDR3 runs from the conserved cysteine through the conserved F or W. D genes are given only for firm matches. Expanded clones get a size class; other rows say once, few or many, or leave the size out.

D: TRBD2; size: .; J: TRBJ2-7; V: TRBV19; DNA: TGTGCCAGTAGCCCGACTAGCGGATACGGGGAGGCCTACGAGCAGTACTTC; CDR3: CASSPTSGYGEAYEQYF
D: TRBD2; size: few; J: TRBJ2-1; V: TRBV12-3/TRBV12-4; DNA: TGTGCCAGCAGTTTCGGGGGTAGCGGGGGTTGGAACAATGAGCAGTTCTTC; CDR3: CASSFGGSGGWNNEQFF
D: .; size: .; J: TRBJ2-2; V: TRBV19; DNA: TGTGCCAGTAGTATAAGCTTTCCGCCCGGGGAGCTGTTTTTT; CDR3: CASSISFPPGELFF
D: .; size: .; J: TRBJ1-5; V: TRBV12-3/TRBV12-4; DNA: TGTGCCAGCAGCTCATGGGGGGGCGGGCAGCCCCAGCATTTT; CDR3: CASSSWGGGQPQHF
D: TRBD2; size: many; J: TRBJ2-2; V: TRBV7-9; DNA: TGTGCCAGCAGCGTAAGCGGGGGGACAAACACCGGGGAGCTGTTTTTT; CDR3: CASSVSGGTNTGELFF
D: .; size: .; J: TRBJ2-2; V: TRBV7-6; DNA: TGTGCCAGCAGCCCCGAAGAGGGGGGTCGGACAATGCACACCGGGGAGCTGTTTTTT; CDR3: CASSPEEGGRTMHTGELFF
D: .; size: .; J: TRBJ2-7; V: TRBV19; DNA: TGTGCCAGTAGTATAGATCAACTGGCGAGCCCCTACGAGCAGTACTTC; CDR3: CASSIDQLASPYEQYF
D: TRBD2; size: .; J: TRBJ2-3; V: TRBV5-6; DNA: TGTGCCGGCAGCTCATCCGGGACTAGCGGGGGGCGGGCAGATACGCAGTATTTT; CDR3: CAGSSSGTSGGRADTQYF
D: .; size: few; J: TRBJ2-3; V: TRBV9; DNA: TGTGCCAGCAGCGTAGGTGGGGGGGGCGGGACTCGCACAGATACGCAGTATTTT; CDR3: CASSVGGGGGTRTDTQYF
D: TRBD2; size: .; J: TRBJ2-2; V: TRBV3-1; DNA: TGTGCCAGCAGCCAGAGACTAGCGGGAGCTCGCGTCACCGGGGAGCTGTTTTTT; CDR3: CASSQRLAGARVTGELFF
D: TRBD2; size: .; J: TRBJ2-1; V: TRBV19; DNA: TGTGCCAGTAGTATCGGGAGGGCTAGCAAATATGAGCAGTTCTTC; CDR3: CASSIGRASKYEQFF
D: .; size: few; J: TRBJ2-6; V: TRBV15; DNA: TGTGCCACCAGCAGAGATAAGGGTACTGGGGCCAACGTCCTGACTTTC; CDR3: CATSRDKGTGANVLTF
D: .; size: few; J: TRBJ2-7; V: TRBV2; DNA: TGTGCCAGCAACCGGGACCAAGCCTACGAGCAGTACTTC; CDR3: CASNRDQAYEQYF
D: .; size: many; J: TRBJ1-1; V: TRBV10-1; DNA: TGCGCCATGAAGGTACCCACTGAAGCTTTCTTT; CDR3: CAMKVPTEAFF
D: TRBD2; size: .; J: TRBJ2-3; V: TRBV6-2/TRBV6-3; DNA: TGTGCCAGCAGTTACTCTTCCAGCGGGGGGTTTCAAGATACGCAGTATTTT; CDR3: CASSYSSSGGFQDTQYF
D: .; size: many; J: TRBJ2-3; V: TRBV14; DNA: TGTGCCAGCAGCCAAGTCGGTAGCACAGATACGCAGTATTTT; CDR3: CASSQVGSTDTQYF
D: .; size: many; J: TRBJ2-1; V: TRBV4-3; DNA: TGCGCCAGCAGCTCCCGGGCCCAGGGCAATGAGCAGTTCTTC; CDR3: CASSSRAQGNEQFF
D: .; size: .; J: TRBJ2-2; V: TRBV9; DNA: TGTGCCAGCAGCCCTATGTTAGGGGTGCTCGCCGGGGAGCTGTTTTTT; CDR3: CASSPMLGVLAGELFF
D: TRBD1; size: .; J: TRBJ1-2; V: TRBV10-2; DNA: TGCGCCAGCAGTGAGTCCCGGGACAGGGTGAGCTATGGCTACACCTTC; CDR3: CASSESRDRVSYGYTF
D: TRBD1; size: few; J: TRBJ1-6; V: TRBV19; DNA: TGTGCCAGTAGTGTGGGGACAGGGGCCCTCCACTTT; CDR3: CASSVGTGALHF
D: TRBD2; size: many; J: TRBJ2-3; V: TRBV5-1; DNA: TGCGCCAGCAGCCCGTGGGCTAGCGGGGGCCCAGATACGCAGTATTTT; CDR3: CASSPWASGGPDTQYF
D: .; size: many; J: TRBJ2-1; V: TRBV2; DNA: TGTGCCGGCAGGCCCGGGGCCTACAATGAGCAGTTCTTC; CDR3: CAGRPGAYNEQFF
D: TRBD1; size: .; J: TRBJ2-1; V: TRBV5-1; DNA: TGCGCCAGCAGCCTAGGACAGGGGGATGAGCAGTTCTTC; CDR3: CASSLGQGDEQFF
D: TRBD1; size: few; J: TRBJ2-3; V: TRBV10-3; DNA: TGTGCCATCAATAGGGGACAGGGCGCAGATACGCAGTATTTT; CDR3: CAINRGQGADTQYF
D: TRBD1; size: .; J: TRBJ2-5; V: TRBV6-5; DNA: TGTGCCAGCAGTTACGGGACAGGGTCTGTAGAGACCCAGTACTTC; CDR3: CASSYGTGSVETQYF
D: TRBD2; size: .; J: TRBJ2-5; V: TRBV3-1; DNA: TGTGCCCGCAGCCAAGCGGGGGTCGAGACCCAGTACTTC; CDR3: CARSQAGVETQYF
D: .; size: few; J: TRBJ2-3; V: TRBV7-9; DNA: TGTGCCTACGACTTAATTCTCGATACGCAGTATTTT; CDR3: CAYDLILDTQYF
D: .; size: .; J: TRBJ2-7; V: TRBV30; DNA: TGTGCCTGGAGCCAAGAACAGTTCTACGAGCAGTACTTC; CDR3: CAWSQEQFYEQYF
D: .; size: .; J: TRBJ2-7; V: TRBV6-2/TRBV6-3; DNA: TGTGCCAGCAGTTACTCTACCGGGCCCGACGGGTACTTC; CDR3: CASSYSTGPDGYF
D: TRBD2; size: many; J: TRBJ2-7; V: TRBV7-9; DNA: TGTGCCAGCAGCCCTCAACGGGGGACTAGCGGAAACTACGAGCAGTACTTC; CDR3: CASSPQRGTSGNYEQYF
D: .; size: many; J: TRBJ1-3; V: TRBV29-1; DNA: TGCAGCGTTTTATCTGGAAACACCATATATTTT; CDR3: CSVLSGNTIYF
D: .; size: few; J: TRBJ1-2; V: TRBV11-2; DNA: TGTGCCAGCAGCTTAGAGTCGACAGCCTATGGCTACACCTTC; CDR3: CASSLESTAYGYTF
D: .; size: .; J: TRBJ2-3; V: TRBV6-5; DNA: TGTGCCAGCAGCCACATCAGCGGGCCCACAGATACGCAGTATTTT; CDR3: CASSHISGPTDTQYF
D: TRBD1; size: few; J: TRBJ2-3; V: TRBV27; DNA: TGTGCCAGCAGTTTATCAGGGGGCCCACAGACAGATACGCAGTATTTT; CDR3: CASSLSGGPQTDTQYF
D: .; size: few; J: TRBJ1-6; V: TRBV6-4; DNA: TGTGCCAGCGTGAAGAGAAGGGGACGCTATAATTCACCCCTCCACTTT; CDR3: CASVKRRGRYNSPLHF
D: .; size: once; J: TRBJ2-1; V: TRBV6-2/TRBV6-3; DNA: TGTGCCGGCAGTTACTCGCCGGAGGGGGCGATCGATGAGCAGTTCTTC; CDR3: CAGSYSPEGAIDEQFF
D: .; size: .; J: TRBJ2-7; V: TRBV20-1; DNA: TGCAGTGCTAGAGATTGGAGCGAACATACAGAGCAGTACTTC; CDR3: CSARDWSEHTEQYF
D: .; size: many; J: TRBJ2-3; V: TRBV6-2/TRBV6-3; DNA: TGTGCCAGCACCGACTACACAGATACGCAGTATTTT; CDR3: CASTDYTDTQYF